The present TCR beta chain was sequenced within a study of T cell changes during pregnancy in multiple sclerosis. V lost 3 bases to trimming and J lost 6 bases; unmatched junction nucleotides: 9. CDR1 is SGHVS and CDR2 is FNYEAQ in the germline V gene. CDR3 length equals 16 residues. Only in-frame clones appear in the TCRdb table, and some are missing; sequencing was by immunoSEQ multiplex PCR. The sample holds about 55,000 clones, approximately 94% seen once. This sequence joins TRBV7-6 and TRBJ2-2; 8 bases are a match to TRBD1. Sequenced here: CD8+ T cells from peripheral blood mononuclear cells, sampled in the third trimester of pregnancy. The clonotype was recovered from a female donor with multiple sclerosis, enrolled in a pregnancy study. This chain's CDR3 is CASSLSLRGQAGELFF. CDR3 bases: TGTGCCAGCAGCTTGAGTCTCAGGGGGCAGGCCGGGGAGCTGTTTTTT.